This T cell receptor beta chain derives from a study of blood T cell repertoires in COVID-19. The wider study: Acute and convalescent COVID-19 specimens originated in the United States, Italy and Spain. Sources were T cells, B-cell-depleted T cells, or PBMCs; the material itself was cDNA or gDNA.

V was clipped by 2 bases and J by 0 bases, with 9 bases between them. The CDR3 spans 15 residues. CDR1 is LGHDT and CDR2 is YNNKEL in the germline V gene (reference sequence). Original data processing: Cell counts per sample came from amplifying reference gene primers. Clones were sequenced by immunoSEQ multiplex PCR, and TCRdb holds only the in-frame ones, with some missing. V, J and clone size are those of that table, while D and trimming were read from the DNA. Of 60,000 to 75,000 clones in the sample, 76% are singletons; the top ten hold roughly 47%. This chain joins TRBV3-1 (or the pseudogene TRBV3-2) and TRBJ2-3, with D perhaps matching TRBD1 (5 bases). Sequencing was performed on peripheral blood. This receptor was obtained from a woman older than 75 with acute or convalescent COVID-19. The CDR3 DNA sequence: TGTGCCAGCAGCCAACCGACAGCTAGCACAGATACGCAGTATTTT. Its translation: CASSQPTASTDTQYF.